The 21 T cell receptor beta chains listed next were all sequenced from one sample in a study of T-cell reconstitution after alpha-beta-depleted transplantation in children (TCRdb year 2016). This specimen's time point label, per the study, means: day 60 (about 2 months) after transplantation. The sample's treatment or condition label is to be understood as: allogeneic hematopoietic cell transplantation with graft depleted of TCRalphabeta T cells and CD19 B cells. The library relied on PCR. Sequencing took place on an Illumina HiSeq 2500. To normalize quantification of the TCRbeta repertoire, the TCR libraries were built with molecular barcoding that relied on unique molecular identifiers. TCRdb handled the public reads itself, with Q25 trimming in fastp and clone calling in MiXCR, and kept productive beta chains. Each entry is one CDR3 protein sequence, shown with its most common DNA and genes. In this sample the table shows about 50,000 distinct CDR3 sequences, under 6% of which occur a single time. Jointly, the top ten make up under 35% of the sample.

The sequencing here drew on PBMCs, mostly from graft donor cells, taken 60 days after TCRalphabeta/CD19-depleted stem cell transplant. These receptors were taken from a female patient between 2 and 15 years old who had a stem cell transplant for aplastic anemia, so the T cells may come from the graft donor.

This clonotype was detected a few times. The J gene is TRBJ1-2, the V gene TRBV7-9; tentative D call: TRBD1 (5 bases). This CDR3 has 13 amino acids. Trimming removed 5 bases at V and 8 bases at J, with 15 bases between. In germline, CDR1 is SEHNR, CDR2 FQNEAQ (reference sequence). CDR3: CASSPGALGGYTF. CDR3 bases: TGTGCCAGCAGCCCCGGGGCTTTGGGGGGCTACACCTTC.

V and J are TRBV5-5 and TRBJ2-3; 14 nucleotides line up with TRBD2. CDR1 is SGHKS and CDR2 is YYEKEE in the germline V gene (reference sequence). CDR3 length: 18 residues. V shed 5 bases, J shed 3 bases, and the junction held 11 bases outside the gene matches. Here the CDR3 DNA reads TGTGCCAGCAGGGAAGGACTAGCGGGAGGATTATTGACAGATACGCAGTATTTT. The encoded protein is CASREGLAGGLLTDTQYF.

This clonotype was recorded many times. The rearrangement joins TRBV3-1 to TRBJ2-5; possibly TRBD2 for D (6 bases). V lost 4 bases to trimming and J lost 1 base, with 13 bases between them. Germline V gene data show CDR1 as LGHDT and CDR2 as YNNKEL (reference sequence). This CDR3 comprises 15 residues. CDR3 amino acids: CASSLSGTIQETQYF. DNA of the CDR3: TGTGCCAGCAGCCTTAGCGGAACTATCCAAGAGACCCAGTACTTC.

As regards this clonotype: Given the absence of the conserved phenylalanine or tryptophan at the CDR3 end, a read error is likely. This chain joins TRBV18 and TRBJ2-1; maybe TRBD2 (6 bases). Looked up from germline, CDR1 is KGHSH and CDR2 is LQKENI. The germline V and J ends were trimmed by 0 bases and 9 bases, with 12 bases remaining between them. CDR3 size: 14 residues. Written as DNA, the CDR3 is TGTGCCAGCTCACCACCTATACTCGGGGGTGAGCAGTTCCTC. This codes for CASSPPILGGEQFL.

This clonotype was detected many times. CDR3 loop: CSVRVGGPDAYEQYF. The CDR3 nucleotides are TGCAGCGTGAGGGTGGGGGGGCCTGACGCCTACGAGCAGTACTTC. The chain joins TRBV29-1 to TRBJ2-7; tentatively, D is TRBD2 (7 bases). The germline V and J ends were trimmed by 6 bases and 2 bases, with 20 bases remaining between them. CDR1 and CDR2 from the germline V gene are SQVTM and ANQGSEA. This CDR3 contains 15 residues.

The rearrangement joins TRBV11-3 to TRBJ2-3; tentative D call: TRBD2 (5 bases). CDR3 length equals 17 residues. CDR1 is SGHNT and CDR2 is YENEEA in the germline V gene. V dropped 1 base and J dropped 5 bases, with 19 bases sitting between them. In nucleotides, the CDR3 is TGTGCCAGCAGCTTAGCTACGCGGGCCTTTATAGGAGATACGCAGTATTTT. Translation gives CASSLATRAFIGDTQYF. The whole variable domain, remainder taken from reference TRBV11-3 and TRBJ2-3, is EAGVVQSPRYKIIEKKQPVAFWCNPISGHNTLYWYLQNLGQGPELLIRYENEEAVDDSQLPKDRFSAERLKGVDSTLKIQPAELGDSAVYLCASSLATRAFIGDTQYFGPGTRLTVL.

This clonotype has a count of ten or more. The CDR3 bases are TGTGCCAGCAGCCTAGCGGGAGCTGGGGCCAACGTCCTGACTTTC. It yields the protein CASSLAGAGANVLTF. The chain recombines TRBV5-5 with TRBJ2-6, with 10 bases lining up with TRBD2. Germline trimming cut 4 bases from V and 2 bases from J; bases unmatched to any gene: 0. The CDR3 totals 15 residues. Germline loops: CDR1 SGHKS, CDR2 YYEKEE (reference sequence).

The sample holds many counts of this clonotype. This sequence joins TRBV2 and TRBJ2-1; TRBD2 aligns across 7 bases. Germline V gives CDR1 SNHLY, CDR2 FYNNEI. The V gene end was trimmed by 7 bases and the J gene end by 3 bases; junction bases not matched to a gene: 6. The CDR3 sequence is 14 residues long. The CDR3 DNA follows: TGTGCCAGCATGGGGAGGGGAAACTACAATGAGCAGTTCTTC. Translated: CASMGRGNYNEQFF.

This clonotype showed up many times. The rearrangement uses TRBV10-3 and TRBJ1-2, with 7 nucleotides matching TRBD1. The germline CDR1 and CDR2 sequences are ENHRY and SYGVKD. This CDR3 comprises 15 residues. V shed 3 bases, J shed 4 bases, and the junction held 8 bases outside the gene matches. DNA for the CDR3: TGTGCCATCAGTGACGAATCCCGGGACAGCTATGGCTACACCTTC. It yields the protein CAISDESRDSYGYTF.

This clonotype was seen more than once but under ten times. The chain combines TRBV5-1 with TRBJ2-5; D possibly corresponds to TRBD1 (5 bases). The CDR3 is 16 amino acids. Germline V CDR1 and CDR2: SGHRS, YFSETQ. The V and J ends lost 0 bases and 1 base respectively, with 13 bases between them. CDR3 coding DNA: TGCGCCAGCAGCTTGGAGGGAAGGGGCCCCCAAGAGACCCAGTACTTC. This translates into CASSLEGRGPQETQYF.

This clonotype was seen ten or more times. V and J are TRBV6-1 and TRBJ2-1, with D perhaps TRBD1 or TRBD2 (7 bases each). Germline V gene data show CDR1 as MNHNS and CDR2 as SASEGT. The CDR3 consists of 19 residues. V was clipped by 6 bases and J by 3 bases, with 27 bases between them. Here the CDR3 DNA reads TGTGCCAGCAGAGATCCAGGGGGGCAAATTCCGGGGGGCTACAATGAGCAGTTCTTC. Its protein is CASRDPGGQIPGGYNEQFF.

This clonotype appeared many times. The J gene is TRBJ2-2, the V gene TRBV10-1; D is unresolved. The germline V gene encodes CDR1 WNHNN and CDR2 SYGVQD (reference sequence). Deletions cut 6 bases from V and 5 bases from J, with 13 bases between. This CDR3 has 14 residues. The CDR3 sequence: CASRPDIWTGELFF. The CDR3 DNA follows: TGCGCCAGCAGGCCGGATATTTGGACCGGGGAGCTGTTTTTT.

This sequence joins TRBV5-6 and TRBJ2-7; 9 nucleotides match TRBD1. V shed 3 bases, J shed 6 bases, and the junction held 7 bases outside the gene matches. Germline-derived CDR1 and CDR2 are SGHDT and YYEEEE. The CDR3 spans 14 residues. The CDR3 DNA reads TGTGCCAGCAGCTGGGGGGACAGGGTAAGCGAGCAGTACTTC. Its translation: CASSWGDRVSEQYF.

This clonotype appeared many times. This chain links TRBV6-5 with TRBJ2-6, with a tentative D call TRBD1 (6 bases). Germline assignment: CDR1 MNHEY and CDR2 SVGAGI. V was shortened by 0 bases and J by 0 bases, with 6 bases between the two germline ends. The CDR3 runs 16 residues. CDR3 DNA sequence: TGTGCCAGCAGTTACTCAGGGGGCTCTGGGGCCAACGTCCTGACTTTC. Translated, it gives CASSYSGGSGANVLTF.

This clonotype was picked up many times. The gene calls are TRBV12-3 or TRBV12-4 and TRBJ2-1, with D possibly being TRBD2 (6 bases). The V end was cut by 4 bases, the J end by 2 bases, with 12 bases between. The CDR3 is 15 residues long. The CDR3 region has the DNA TGTGCCAGCAGTTGGATGGCGGGAACCTACAATGAGCAGTTCTTC. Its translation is CASSWMAGTYNEQFF.

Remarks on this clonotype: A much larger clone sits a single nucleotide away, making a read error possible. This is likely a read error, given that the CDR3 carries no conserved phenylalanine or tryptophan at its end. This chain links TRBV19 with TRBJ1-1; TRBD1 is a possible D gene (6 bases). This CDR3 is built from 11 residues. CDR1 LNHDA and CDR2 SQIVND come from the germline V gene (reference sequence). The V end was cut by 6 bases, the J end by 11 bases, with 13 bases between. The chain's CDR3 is CASSPGGQAFY. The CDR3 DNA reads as TGTGCCAGTAGCCCCGGGGGGCAGGCTTTCTAT.

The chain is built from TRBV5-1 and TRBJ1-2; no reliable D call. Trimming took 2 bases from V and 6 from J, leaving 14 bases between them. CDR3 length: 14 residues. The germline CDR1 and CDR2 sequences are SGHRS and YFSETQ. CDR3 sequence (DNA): TGCGCCAGCAGCTTTAGAGAGGCCGCAGATGGCTACACCTTC. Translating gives CASSFREAADGYTF. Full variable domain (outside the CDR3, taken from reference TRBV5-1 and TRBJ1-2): KAGVTQTPRYLIKTRGQQVTLSCSPISGHRSVSWYQQTPGQGLQFLFEYFSETQRNKGNFPGRFSGRQFSNSRSEMNVSTLELGDSALYLCASSFREAADGYTFGSGTRLTVV.

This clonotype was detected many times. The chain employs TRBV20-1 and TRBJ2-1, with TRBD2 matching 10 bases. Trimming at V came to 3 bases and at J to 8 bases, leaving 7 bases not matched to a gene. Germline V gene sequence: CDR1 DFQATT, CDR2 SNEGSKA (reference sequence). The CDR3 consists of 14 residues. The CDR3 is CSASSSGGAYEQFF. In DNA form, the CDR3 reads TGCAGTGCTAGTAGCAGCGGGGGGGCATATGAGCAGTTCTTC.

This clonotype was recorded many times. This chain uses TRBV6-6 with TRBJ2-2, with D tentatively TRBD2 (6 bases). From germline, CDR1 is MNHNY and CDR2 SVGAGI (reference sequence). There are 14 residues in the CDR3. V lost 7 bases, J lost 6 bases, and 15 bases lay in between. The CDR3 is CASIFPGVAGELFF. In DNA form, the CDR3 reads TGTGCCAGCATCTTTCCGGGGGTAGCCGGGGAGCTGTTTTTT.

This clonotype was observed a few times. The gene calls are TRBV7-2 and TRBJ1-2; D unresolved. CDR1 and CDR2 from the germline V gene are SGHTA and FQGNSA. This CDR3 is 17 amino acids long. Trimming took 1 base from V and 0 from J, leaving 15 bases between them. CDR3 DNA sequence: TGTGCCAGCAGCTTAGGTCGAGGGCGCGATGCTAACTATGGCTACACCTTC. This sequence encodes CASSLGRGRDANYGYTF.

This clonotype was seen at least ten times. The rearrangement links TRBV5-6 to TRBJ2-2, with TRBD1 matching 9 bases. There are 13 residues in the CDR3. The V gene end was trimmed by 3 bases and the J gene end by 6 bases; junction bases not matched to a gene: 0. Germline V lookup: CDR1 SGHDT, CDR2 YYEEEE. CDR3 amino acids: CASSWTGAGELFF. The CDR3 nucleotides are TGTGCCAGCAGCTGGACAGGGGCCGGGGAGCTGTTTTTT.